This TCR beta chain is from a study of cytomegalovirus exposure and HLA in healthy donors. Study results and limitations: Later findings reportedly placed an Asian-associated ancestry cluster below the approximately 620-donor mean for N-insertions. Listed as cytomegalovirus-associated were around 160 TCR beta chains. Later work associated more than 15,000 TCR beta sequences with HLA alleles at 0.05 false discovery rate.

Healthy people donating bone marrow made up the donors. The primer mix had 60 Vbeta and 13 Jbeta primers. Some clones are missing from TCRdb's copy, which holds only in-frame ones; the method was immunoSEQ multiplex PCR. The listing records approximately 79,000 clones. About this clone itself: The antigen is unknown.

In germline, CDR1 is LNHDA, CDR2 SQIVND (reference sequence). The CDR3 runs 17 residues. V was trimmed by 3 bases and J by 4 bases, leaving 21 bases between them. The sample was PBMCs. This clonotype originated in a boy younger than 18 in good health and CMV-seronegative. V and J are TRBV19 and TRBJ2-5; TRBD1 is a possible D gene (6 bases). The CDR3 sequence is CASSIGQWKFGRETQYF. CDR3 DNA: TGTGCCAGTAGTATCGGACAGTGGAAATTTGGACGAGAGACCCAGTACTTC. Using reference TRBV19 and TRBJ2-5 for the parts outside the CDR3, the full variable domain is DGGITQSPKYLFRKEGQNVTLSCEQNLNHDAMYWYRQDPGQGLRLIYYSQIVNDFQKGDIAEGYSVSREKKESFPLTVTSAQKNPTAFYLCASSIGQWKFGRETQYFGPGTRLLVL.